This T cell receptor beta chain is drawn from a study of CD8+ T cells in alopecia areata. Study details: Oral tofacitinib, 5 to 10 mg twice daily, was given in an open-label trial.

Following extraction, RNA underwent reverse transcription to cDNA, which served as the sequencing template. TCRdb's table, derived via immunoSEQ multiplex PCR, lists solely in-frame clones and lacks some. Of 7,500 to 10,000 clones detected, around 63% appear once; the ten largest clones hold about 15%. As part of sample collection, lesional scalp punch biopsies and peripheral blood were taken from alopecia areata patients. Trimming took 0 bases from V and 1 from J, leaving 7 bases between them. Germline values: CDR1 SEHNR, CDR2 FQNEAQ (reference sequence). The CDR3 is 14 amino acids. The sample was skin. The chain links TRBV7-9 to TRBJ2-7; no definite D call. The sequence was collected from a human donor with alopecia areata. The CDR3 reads CASSLAVASYEQYF. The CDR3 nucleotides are TGTGCCAGCAGCTTAGCCGTGGCATCCTACGAGCAGTACTTC. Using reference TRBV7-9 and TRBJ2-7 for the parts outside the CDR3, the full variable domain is DTGVSQNPRHKITKRGQNVTFRCDPISEHNRLYWYRQTLGQGPEFLTYFQNEAQLEKSRLLSDRFSAERPKGSFSTLEIQRTEQGDSAMYLCASSLAVASYEQYFGPGTRLTVT.